One and the same sample provided the 23 T cell receptor beta chains below, sequenced in a study of T cells in Graves' hyperthyroidism and ophthalmopathy. Amplified TCR beta CDR3 regions came from RNA transcripts. The HTBI primer set served for first-round RT-PCR of the TCR CDR3. TCRdb re-called the multiplex PCR reads through MiXCR, storing one row per CDR3 protein. The sample has under 350,000 distinct CDR3 sequences, approximately 15% seen once. Input material: blood. The receptors derive from a woman aged 55-70 years with Graves' ophthalmopathy.

The V and J genes are TRBV2 and TRBJ1-2; D is ambiguous. The germline V gene encodes CDR1 SNHLY and CDR2 FYNNEI. The CDR3 runs to 12 residues. The V end lost 4 bases, the J end lost 4 bases, and 7 bases lay between the germline ends. The CDR3 protein is CASSGQSYGYTF. The CDR3 region has the DNA TGTGCCAGCAGTGGGCAATCCTATGGCTACACCTTC.

This clonotype has at least ten counts. The J gene is TRBJ2-7, the V gene TRBV28; the D is unclear. With 7 bases removed from V and 0 bases from J, the gap between germline ends came to 13 bases. CDR1 and CDR2 from the germline V gene are MDHEN and SYDVKM. The CDR3 runs to 14 residues. CDR3 DNA sequence: TGTGCCAGCACCTTCCCCGACATCTCCTACGAGCAGTACTTC. It specifies CASTFPDISYEQYF.

The chain recombines TRBV12-3 or TRBV12-4 with TRBJ1-2, with 10 bases aligning to TRBD1. V shed 7 bases, J shed 4 bases, and the junction held 9 bases outside the gene matches. This CDR3 is 15 amino acids long. The CDR3 sequence: CASIGGTGAPYGYTF. The CDR3 coding sequence is TGTGCCAGCATTGGTGGGACAGGGGCCCCCTATGGCTACACCTTC.

This clonotype was picked up a small number of times. V and J are TRBV7-9 and TRBJ1-2; 7 bases are shared with TRBD1. After removal of 5 bases from V and 8 bases from J, the junction contained 17 bases not matched to a gene. CDR3 length equals 16 residues. In germline, CDR1 is SEHNR, CDR2 FQNEAQ (reference sequence). Here the CDR3 reads CASSSEGTVWFRGYTF. CDR3 nucleotides: TGTGCCAGCAGCAGTGAGGGGACAGTTTGGTTCCGCGGCTACACCTTC.

In this sample, this clonotype turned up many times. The chain couples TRBV7-9 to TRBJ2-7, with D tentatively TRBD1 or TRBD2 (6 bases each). This CDR3 has 16 amino acids. The ends were cut back, 4 bases at V and 0 bases at J, with 16 bases in the middle. Germline V gives CDR1 SEHNR, CDR2 FQNEAQ (reference sequence). CDR3 coding DNA: TGTGCCAGCAGCTCGTACCTTAGGGGGGACTCCTACGAGCAGTACTTC. It yields the protein CASSSYLRGDSYEQYF. Drawing the rest from reference TRBV7-9 and TRBJ2-7, the complete variable domain is DTGVSQNPRHKITKRGQNVTFRCDPISEHNRLYWYRQTLGQGPEFLTYFQNEAQLEKSRLLSDRFSAERPKGSFSTLEIQRTEQGDSAMYLCASSSYLRGDSYEQYFGPGTRLTVT.

This clonotype has ten or more counts. The chain is built from TRBV18 and TRBJ2-7; D is unresolved. The ends were cut back, 4 bases at V and 3 bases at J, with 4 bases in the middle. This CDR3 region has 11 residues. CDR1 KGHSH and CDR2 LQKENI come from the germline V gene. The chain's CDR3 is CASSLDYEQYF. In nucleotides, the CDR3 is TGTGCCAGCTCACTCGACTACGAGCAGTACTTC.

This clonotype was detected many times. V is TRBV7-2 and J is TRBJ1-1; D remains unclear. Germline CDR1 reads SGHTA; CDR2 reads FQGNSA. V was trimmed by 6 bases and J by 5 bases, leaving 13 bases between them. The CDR3 runs to 13 residues. The CDR3 sequence is CASRPNQGTEAFF. Here the CDR3 DNA reads TGTGCCAGCAGGCCGAACCAAGGGACTGAAGCTTTCTTT.

This rearrangement joins TRBV6-2 or TRBV6-3 to TRBJ2-1, with D tentatively TRBD2 (7 bases). The CDR3 has 12 residues. Trimming shortened V by 8 bases and J by 4 bases, and 9 bases separated the two germline ends. CDR1 and CDR2 from the germline V gene are MNHEY and SVGEGT. This CDR3 reads CASGGAYNEQFF. The CDR3 region has the DNA TGTGCCAGCGGGGGGGCTTACAATGAGCAGTTCTTC.

This clonotype has ten or more counts. The chain links TRBV7-8 to TRBJ2-3, with a possible D match to TRBD1 (6 bases). The CDR3 has 17 residues. Trimming shortened V by 5 bases and J by 2 bases, and 20 bases separated the two germline ends. Per the germline V gene, CDR1 is SGHVS and CDR2 is FQNEAQ. In nucleotides, the CDR3 is TGTGCCAGCAGCCCCCGAATTAAGACAGGTCCCACAGATACGCAGTATTTT. Encoded protein: CASSPRIKTGPTDTQYF.

This clonotype has a count of ten or more. This chain connects TRBV6-2 or TRBV6-3 to TRBJ2-1; 7 bases map to TRBD1. From germline, CDR1 is MNHEY and CDR2 SVGEGT. The CDR3 contains 13 residues. Germline trimming cut 0 bases from V and 7 bases from J; bases unmatched to any gene: 0. Written as DNA, the CDR3 is TGTGCCAGCAGTTACTCCAGGGGGAATGAGCAGTTCTTC. Translation gives CASSYSRGNEQFF.

This clonotype was picked up a small number of times. This chain links TRBV6-1 with TRBJ2-2; 7 positions agree with TRBD1. V lost 6 bases and J lost 1; bases outside the gene matches: 8. The CDR3 has 16 residues. Germline CDR1 and CDR2: MNHNS and SASEGT. The CDR3 is CASRELTGQNTGELFF. Written as DNA, the CDR3 is TGTGCCAGCAGAGAGCTGACAGGGCAGAACACCGGGGAGCTGTTTTTT.

This clonotype showed up many times. The chain joins TRBV10-3 to TRBJ1-5; D is undetermined. Deletions cut 11 bases from V and 3 bases from J, with 14 bases between. The V gene's germline CDR1 is ENHRY and CDR2 SYGVKD. This CDR3 is 13 amino acids long. CDR3 sequence reads: CASVQDFNQPQHF. The CDR3 DNA sequence: TGTGCCTCTGTTCAGGACTTCAATCAGCCCCAGCATTTT.

This clonotype was seen many times. This chain uses TRBV2 with TRBJ2-7, with D maybe TRBD1 (5 bases). Trimming took 6 bases from V and 3 from J, leaving 9 bases between them. Germline CDR1 SNHLY, CDR2 FYNNEI. The CDR3 runs to 12 residues. CDR3 DNA: TGTGCCAGCAGGGCAGGGATCTACGAGCAGTACTTC. As protein: CASRAGIYEQYF.

This clonotype was seen repeatedly, ten times or more. V is TRBV18 and J is TRBJ1-1; D may be TRBD1 (5 bases). CDR3 length: 15 amino acids. Per germline, CDR1 KGHSH and CDR2 LQKENI. V dropped 3 bases and J dropped 11 bases, with 22 bases sitting between them. The CDR3: CASSPTPLTFEGAFF. The DNA of the CDR3 is TGTGCCAGCTCACCGACTCCATTAACCTTTGAGGGGGCTTTCTTT.

This clonotype was seen ten or more times. The chain carries TRBV27 and TRBJ2-5, with 8 bases fitting TRBD1. This CDR3 contains 19 residues. Germline-derived CDR1 and CDR2 are MNHEY and SMNVEV (reference sequence). V dropped 1 base and J dropped 3; count of bases not matched to a gene: 16. CDR3 loop: CASSLFPPPRGTGKETQYF. CDR3 coding DNA: TGTGCCAGCAGTTTATTCCCCCCCCCCCGAGGGACAGGTAAAGAGACCCAGTACTTC.

This clonotype was seen a handful of times. The V and J genes are TRBV20-1 and TRBJ1-4, with D perhaps matching TRBD1 (5 bases). Germline V gene lookup returns CDR1 DFQATT and CDR2 SNEGSKA (reference sequence). V shed 0 bases and J shed 4 bases, with 12 bases lying between them. CDR3 length equals 15 residues. CDR3 sequence (DNA): TGCAGTGCTAGAGATTCCCGGACACTTAATGAAAAACTGTTTTTT. Residues: CSARDSRTLNEKLFF.

The chain employs TRBV2 and TRBJ1-2, with no clear D. This CDR3 contains 12 residues. V was clipped by 6 bases and J by 4 bases, with 9 bases between them. CDR1 SNHLY and CDR2 FYNNEI come from the germline V gene. CDR3 DNA sequence: TGTGCCAGCAGACTGGAGTTCTATGGCTACACCTTC. It codes for CASRLEFYGYTF.

This clonotype was counted ten times or more. The V call is TRBV13, the J call TRBJ2-3; tentatively, D is TRBD1 (5 bases). Germline loops: CDR1 PRHDT, CDR2 FYEKMQ (reference sequence). Trimming took off 6 bases at V and 0 bases at J, with 10 bases between the two ends. This CDR3 has 14 amino acids. The CDR3 nucleotides are TGTGCCAGCAGTTCAGGGTATAGCACAGATACGCAGTATTTT. As protein: CASSSGYSTDTQYF.

This clonotype was counted ten times or more. This chain uses TRBV18 with TRBJ1-4; 7 nucleotides align to TRBD1. Germline V lookup: CDR1 KGHSH, CDR2 LQKENI. The CDR3 is 13 residues long. V dropped 8 bases and J dropped 8; count of bases not matched to a gene: 8. DNA of the CDR3: TGTGCCAGCCGAAGGGACAGCACCGAAAAACTGTTTTTT. Its translation is CASRRDSTEKLFF.

The sample holds a few counts of this clonotype. The CDR3 DNA follows: TGTGCCAGCAGTTTAGAAGGCTATAATTCACCCCTCCACTTT. This codes for CASSLEGYNSPLHF. The rearrangement uses TRBV12-3 or TRBV12-4 and TRBJ1-6, with no clear D. This CDR3 has 14 residues. Trimming shortened V by 1 base and J by 3 bases, and 4 bases separated the two germline ends.

The chain recombines TRBV27 with TRBJ2-1, with 10 bases fitting TRBD2. This CDR3 is 17 amino acids long. Germline V lookup: CDR1 MNHEY, CDR2 SMNVEV (reference sequence). J gave up 8 bases and V 2 bases, and 12 bases lay outside the gene matches. The CDR3 loop is CASSLIFRAGGLDEQFF. CDR3 nucleotide sequence: TGTGCCAGCAGTTTAATCTTCCGAGCGGGGGGGCTCGATGAGCAGTTCTTC.

This clonotype occurred many times. V and J are TRBV20-1 and TRBJ2-5; D possibly corresponds to TRBD1 (6 bases). Germline V gene data show CDR1 as DFQATT and CDR2 as SNEGSKA (reference sequence). The V and J ends lost 6 bases and 0 bases respectively, with 11 bases between them. This CDR3 contains 13 residues. CDR3: CSAPGQYQETQYF. The CDR3 DNA sequence: TGCAGTGCCCCTGGACAGTACCAAGAGACCCAGTACTTC.

The chain links TRBV5-1 to TRBJ1-1; no clear D. Germline CDR1 reads SGHRS; CDR2 reads YFSETQ. The CDR3 runs to 13 residues. V was shortened by 0 bases and J by 1 base, with 4 bases between the two germline ends. CDR3 region: CASSLVSNTEAFF. As DNA, the CDR3 is TGCGCCAGCAGCTTGGTATCGAACACTGAAGCTTTCTTT.